This is a list of T cell receptor beta chains from one sample in a study of blood T cell repertoires in COVID-19. This table comes from immunoSEQ multiplex PCR, and its TCRdb copy is limited to in-frame clones, with some not included. The sample contains around 94,000 clones, about 88% of which appear only once. The specimen was peripheral blood. These TCRs come from a man aged 50 to 60 with active or convalescent COVID-19. Both conserved end residues are part of each CDR3. The D gene is left open where the match is weak. Clone size is shown for a subset of rows, as once, few, many or a class of expanded clone.

D gene	CDR3 length	J gene	clone size	V gene	CDR3 protein	CDR3 DNA
NA	13	TRBJ1-5	NA	TRBV3-1/TRBV3-2	CASSQDPDQPQHF	TGTGCCAGCAGCCAAGATCCGGATCAGCCCCAGCATTTT
NA	14	TRBJ1-2	NA	TRBV6-5	CASSNTPPGYGYTF	TGTGCCAGCAGTAACACACCTCCTGGCTATGGCTACACCTTC
NA	12	TRBJ1-2	NA	TRBV7-2	CASSLGGGGYTF	TGTGCCAGCAGCTTGGGAGGTGGCGGCTACACCTTC
NA	14	TRBJ1-2	NA	TRBV19	CASSPPGVPYGYTF	TGTGCCAGTAGTCCCCCAGGGGTCCCCTATGGCTACACCTTC
TRBD1	15	TRBJ1-5	once	TRBV7-2	CASSWGQGPSQPQHF	TGTGCCAGCAGCTGGGGACAGGGCCCTTCTCAGCCCCAGCATTTT
NA	15	TRBJ1-5	NA	TRBV18	CASSPQGVPDQPQHF	TGTGCCAGCTCACCACAGGGGGTACCGGATCAGCCCCAGCATTTT
TRBD1	15	TRBJ2-3	NA	TRBV6-5	CASRPSTGATDTQYF	TGTGCCAGCAGGCCGTCGACAGGGGCCACAGATACGCAGTATTTT
NA	14	TRBJ2-7	NA	TRBV7-8	CASSLLAGGSEQYF	TGTGCCAGCAGCTTACTGGCAGGAGGTTCCGAGCAGTACTTC
NA	14	TRBJ2-7	NA	TRBV29-1	CSVEIGRGWGEQYF	TGCAGCGTTGAAATTGGCCGGGGTTGGGGCGAGCAGTACTTC
TRBD1	14	TRBJ2-3	NA	TRBV5-8	CASRHRQGTDTQYF	TGTGCCAGCAGACACAGACAGGGGACAGATACGCAGTATTTT
NA	13	TRBJ2-2	NA	TRBV14	CASSPSNTGELFF	TGTGCCAGCAGCCCTAGTAACACCGGGGAGCTGTTTTTT
NA	14	TRBJ2-5	NA	TRBV18	CASSPKDSGETQYF	TGTGCCAGCTCACCCAAGGACAGCGGAGAGACCCAGTACTTC
NA	17	TRBJ2-2	NA	TRBV3-1/TRBV3-2	CASSQDGGHLNTGELFF	TGTGCCAGCAGCCAAGATGGGGGACATTTGAACACCGGGGAGCTGTTTTTT
TRBD2	14	TRBJ2-7	NA	TRBV6-2/TRBV6-3	CASSFSGGRGEQYF	TGTGCCAGCAGCTTCAGCGGGGGGCGTGGCGAGCAGTACTTC
NA	15	TRBJ2-5	NA	TRBV25-1	CASSEGWVAKETQYF	TGTGCCAGCAGTGAAGGGTGGGTAGCAAAAGAGACCCAGTACTTC
TRBD1	16	TRBJ1-6	once	TRBV30	CAWSAPGQGRDSPLHF	TGTGCCTGGAGTGCCCCCGGACAGGGACGAGATTCACCCCTCCACTTT
NA	14	TRBJ2-6	NA	TRBV25-1	CASSTSTGANVLTF	TGTGCCAGCAGTACATCGACAGGGGCCAACGTCCTGACTTTC
NA	15	TRBJ2-3	NA	TRBV5-5	CASSLVGISTDTQYF	TGTGCCAGCAGCTTGGTTGGCATTAGCACAGATACGCAGTATTTT
NA	13	TRBJ2-4	NA	TRBV2	CASRGVAKNIQYF	TGTGCCAGCAGAGGGGTAGCCAAAAACATTCAGTACTTC
TRBD1	14	TRBJ2-5	NA	TRBV10-1	CASRRDRGSETQYF	TGCGCCAGCAGGAGGGACAGGGGTTCTGAGACCCAGTACTTC
NA	15	TRBJ2-7	NA	TRBV4-3	CASSQDTSRTYEQYF	TGCGCCAGCAGCCAAGATACTAGCAGGACCTACGAGCAGTACTTC
NA	13	TRBJ1-1	NA	TRBV7-2	CASSLAGNTEAFF	TGTGCCAGCAGCTTAGCCGGGAACACTGAAGCTTTCTTT
NA	14	TRBJ2-7	few	TRBV6-1	CASSEPGSSYEQYF	TGTGCCAGCAGTGAACCAGGGTCCTCCTACGAGCAGTACTTC
TRBD1	16	TRBJ1-4	NA	TRBV11-2	CASSSIQGRTNEKLFF	TGTGCCAGCAGCTCGATACAGGGGAGGACTAATGAAAAACTGTTTTTT
TRBD1	14	TRBJ1-1	NA	TRBV19	CASNDRGLNTEAFF	TGTGCCAGTAATGACAGGGGCTTGAACACTGAAGCTTTCTTT
TRBD2	14	TRBJ2-7	NA	TRBV10-1	CASRTGGPSYEQYF	TGCGCCAGCCGGACGGGGGGGCCTTCCTACGAGCAGTACTTC
NA	15	TRBJ1-6	once	TRBV7-9	CASTYGENNNSPLHF	TGTGCCAGCACTTACGGGGAAAACAATAATTCACCCCTCCACTTT
NA	12	TRBJ2-5	NA	TRBV11-2	CASSLARETQYF	TGTGCCAGCAGCTTAGCCCGTGAGACCCAGTACTTC
TRBD1	16	TRBJ2-2	NA	TRBV4-3	CASSQQGAQISGELFF	TGCGCCAGCAGCCAGCAGGGGGCGCAGATTAGCGGGGAGCTGTTTTTT
NA	13	TRBJ1-5	few	TRBV12-3/TRBV12-4	CASSLARGQPQHF	TGTGCCAGCAGTTTAGCGCGAGGTCAGCCCCAGCATTTT
TRBD2	14	TRBJ2-5	NA	TRBV5-1	CASSLSGGRETQYF	TGCGCCAGCAGCTTGTCGGGGGGGCGCGAGACCCAGTACTTC